The source of this TCR beta chain is a study of cytomegalovirus exposure and HLA in healthy donors. On the study more broadly: Approximately 85 million unique TCRs from HLA-typed donors were held in an early data release.

This clone has a handful of counts. The antigen remains undetermined. Broader study findings: Prior analysis indicated that the majority of TCR beta V segments exhibited productivity approximately 90% or approximately 30% of the time. Reportedly, HLA-A and HLA-B alleles of most subjects were accurately predicted from TCR beta.

The PCR used 60 Vbeta and 13 Jbeta primers. Clones were sequenced by immunoSEQ multiplex PCR, and TCRdb holds only the in-frame ones, with some missing. Seen here are under 250,000 clones, around 78% observed once, and the top ten hold more than 0.45%. Donors showed nominal health when sampled, although they likely had unrecorded immune exposures. The CDR3 has 13 amino acids. Germline CDR1 is MNHNS and CDR2 is SASEGT. V shed 2 bases and J shed 5 bases, with 7 bases lying between them. The rearrangement uses TRBV6-1 and TRBJ1-5; D ambiguous. The sequence was collected from a boy younger than 18 in good health and CMV-seronegative. The source material was PBMCs. The CDR3 reads CASSESGYQPQHF. The CDR3, as DNA: TGTGCCAGCAGTGAATCCGGGTATCAGCCCCAGCATTTT.